The present TCR beta chain was sequenced within a study of shared clonotypes between healthy human individuals. Clones were sequenced by immunoSEQ multiplex PCR, and TCRdb holds only the in-frame ones, with some missing. The table has some 360,000 clones, more than 60% seen once. The length of the CDR3 is 15 residues. Trimming removed 9 bases at V and 1 base at J, with 17 bases between. CDR1 LNHDA and CDR2 SQIVND come from the germline V gene (reference sequence). This clonotype originated in a man younger than 40 in good health. Sequenced input: memory CD4+ T cells sorted from blood. Subset defined: CD45RA-negative fraction. The V and J genes are TRBV19 and TRBJ2-3, with TRBD1 as a possible D gene (6 bases). The CDR3 region is CASTRDIGRTDTQYF. The CDR3 DNA reads as TGTGCCAGCACCCGGGACATTGGACGCACAGATACGCAGTATTTT.